This entry features one TCR beta chain sequence. This specimen belongs to a study of T cells in Graves' hyperthyroidism and ophthalmopathy. TCR beta CDR3 sequences were amplified from RNA transcripts. First-round RT-PCR of the TCR CDR3 relied on the HTBI primer set. TCRdb passed the multiplex PCR reads through MiXCR, listing each CDR3 protein once. The profile shows about 200,000 distinct CDR3 sequences, around 17% of them singletons. The V end was cut by 0 bases, the J end by 1 base, with 10 bases between. Germline CDR1 and CDR2: KGHSH and LQKENI. This CDR3 has 15 amino acids. The rearrangement joins TRBV18 to TRBJ2-7, with D unclear. The specimen was blood. This receptor was obtained from a woman aged 45-65 years with Graves' hyperthyroidism. The CDR3 DNA follows: TGTGCCAGCTCACCACCGATCGGCGGATCCTACGAGCAGTACTTC. Translating it yields CASSPPIGGSYEQYF. Complete variable domain (other parts from reference TRBV18 and TRBJ2-7): NAGVMQNPRHLVRRRGQEARLRCSPMKGHSHVYWYRQLPEEGLKFMVYLQKENIIDESGMPKERFSAEFPKEGPSILRIQQVVRGDSAAYFCASSPPIGGSYEQYFGPGTRLTVT.